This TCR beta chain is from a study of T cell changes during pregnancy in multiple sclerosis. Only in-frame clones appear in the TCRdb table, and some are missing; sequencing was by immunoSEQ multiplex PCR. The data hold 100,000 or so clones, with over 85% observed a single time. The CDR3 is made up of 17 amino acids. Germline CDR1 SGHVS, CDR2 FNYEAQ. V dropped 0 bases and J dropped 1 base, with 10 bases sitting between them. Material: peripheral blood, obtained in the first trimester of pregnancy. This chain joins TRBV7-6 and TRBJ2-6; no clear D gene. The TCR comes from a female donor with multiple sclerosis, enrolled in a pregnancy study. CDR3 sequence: CASSLAESESGANVLTF. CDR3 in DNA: TGTGCCAGCAGCTTAGCCGAGTCCGAATCTGGGGCCAACGTCCTGACTTTC.